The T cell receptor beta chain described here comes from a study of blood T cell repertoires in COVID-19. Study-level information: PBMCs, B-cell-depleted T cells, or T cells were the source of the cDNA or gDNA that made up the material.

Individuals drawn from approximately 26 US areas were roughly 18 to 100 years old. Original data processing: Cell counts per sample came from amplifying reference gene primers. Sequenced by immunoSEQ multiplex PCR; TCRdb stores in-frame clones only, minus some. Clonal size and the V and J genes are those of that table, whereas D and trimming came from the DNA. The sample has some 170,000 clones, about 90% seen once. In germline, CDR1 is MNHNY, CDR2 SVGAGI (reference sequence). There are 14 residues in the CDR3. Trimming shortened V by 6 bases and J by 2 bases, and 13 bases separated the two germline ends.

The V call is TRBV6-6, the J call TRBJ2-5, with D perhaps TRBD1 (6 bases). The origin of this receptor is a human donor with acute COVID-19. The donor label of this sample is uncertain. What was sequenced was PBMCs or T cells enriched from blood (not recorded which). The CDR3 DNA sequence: TGTGCCAGCAGCATCCTGACAGGACAAGAGACCCAGTACTTC. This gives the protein CASSILTGQETQYF.